This T cell receptor beta chain derives from a study of blood T cell repertoires in COVID-19. Exposed study participants had met a COVID-19 case within 2 weeks before entry. Germline CDR1 LGHDT, CDR2 YNNKEL (reference sequence). The CDR3 consists of 17 residues. The junction had 8 bases not matched to a gene; V was cut back by 4 bases and J by 0 bases. As handled by the study authors: The authors estimated nucleated cell counts from reference gene primer amplification. TCRdb keeps only in-frame clones here, not all; method: immunoSEQ multiplex PCR. V, J and clone size are those of that table, while D and trimming were read from the DNA. The sample lists 230,000 or so clones, approximately 81% occurring once.

The sample taken for sequencing was PBMCs or T cells enriched from blood (not recorded which). The receptor's source is a woman aged 45-60 years who had been exposed to COVID-19. This chain connects TRBV3-1 (or the pseudogene TRBV3-2) to TRBJ1-1, with 10 nucleotides matching TRBD1. CDR3 amino acids: CASSPGTGVYMNTEAFF. CDR3 DNA: TGTGCCAGCAGCCCAGGGACAGGGGTTTACATGAACACTGAAGCTTTCTTT.